The clone carrying this T cell receptor beta chain was counted only a few times. Its cognate antigen is unknown. V lost 2 bases and J lost 4; bases outside the gene matches: 3. Germline CDR1 is MNHEY and CDR2 is SVGAGI. The CDR3 totals 15 residues. This entry is derived from a study of CD8 T cells in ankylosing spondylitis. It was by quantitative 5'-RACE with molecular barcodes that TCR beta libraries were made. Using its own MiXCR run on the 5' RACE reads, TCRdb lists one record per CDR3 protein. Found here are fewer than 500,000 distinct CDR3 sequences, 25% to 30% of them singletons; the top ten hold 0.85% to 1%. Study-level results: What appeared characteristic of ankylosing spondylitis blood was a TCR beta motif of eight highly homologous variants. Previous work reported some of these motif variants in the synovial fluid and blood of reactive arthritis. Researchers reportedly found disease-linked clones significantly enriched in matched ankylosing spondylitis synovial fluid. Disease-linked clones bore a CD8+ phenotype and were relatively rare in peripheral blood.

Sample: blood, either unsorted or a sorted T cell fraction (not recorded which). The chain links TRBV6-5 to TRBJ1-5; 9 bases are a match to TRBD1. The source of this sequence is a male donor with ankylosing spondylitis. In nucleotides, the CDR3 is TGTGCCAGCAGTTACCCCGACAGGGGGAATCAGCCCCAGCATTTT. Protein sequence: CASSYPDRGNQPQHF.